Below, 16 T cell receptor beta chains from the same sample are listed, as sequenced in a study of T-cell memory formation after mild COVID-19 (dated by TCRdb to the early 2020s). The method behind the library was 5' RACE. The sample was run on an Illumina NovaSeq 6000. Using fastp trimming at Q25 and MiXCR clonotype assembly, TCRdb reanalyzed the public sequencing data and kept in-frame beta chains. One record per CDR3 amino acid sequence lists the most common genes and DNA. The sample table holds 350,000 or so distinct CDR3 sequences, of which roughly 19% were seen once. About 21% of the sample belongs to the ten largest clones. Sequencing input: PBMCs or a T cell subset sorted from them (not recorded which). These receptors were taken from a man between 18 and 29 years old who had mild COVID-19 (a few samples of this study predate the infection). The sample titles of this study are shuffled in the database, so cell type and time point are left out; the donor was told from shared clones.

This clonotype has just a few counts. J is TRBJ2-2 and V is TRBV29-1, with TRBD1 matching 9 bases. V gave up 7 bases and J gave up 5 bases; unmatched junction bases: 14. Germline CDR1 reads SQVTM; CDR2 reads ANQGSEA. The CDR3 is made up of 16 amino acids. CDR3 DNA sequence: TGCAGCGCACATACAGGGGGCGCAAGGGGAACCGGGGAGCTGTTTTTT. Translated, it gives CSAHTGGARGTGELFF.

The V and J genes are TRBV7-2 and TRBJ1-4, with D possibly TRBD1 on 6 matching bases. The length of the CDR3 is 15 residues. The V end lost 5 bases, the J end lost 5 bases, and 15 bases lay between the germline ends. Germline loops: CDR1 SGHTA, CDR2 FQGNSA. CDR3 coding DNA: TGTGCCAGCAGCCGGGGGAGGGGGTTAAATGAAAAACTGTTTTTT. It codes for CASSRGRGLNEKLFF.

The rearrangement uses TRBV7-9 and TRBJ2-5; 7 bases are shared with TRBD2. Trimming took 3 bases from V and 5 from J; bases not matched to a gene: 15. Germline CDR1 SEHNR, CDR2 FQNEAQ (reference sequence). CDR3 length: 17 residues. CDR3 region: CASSFIRGGVGAETQYF. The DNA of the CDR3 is TGTGCCAGCAGCTTCATTCGTGGGGGGGTTGGCGCGGAGACCCAGTACTTC.

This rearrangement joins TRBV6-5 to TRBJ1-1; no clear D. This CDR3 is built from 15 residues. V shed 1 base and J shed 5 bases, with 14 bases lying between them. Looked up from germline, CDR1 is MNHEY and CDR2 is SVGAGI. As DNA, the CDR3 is TGTGCCAGCAGTTACTACCGCCCGACGGGTACTGAAGCTTTCTTT. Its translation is CASSYYRPTGTEAFF.

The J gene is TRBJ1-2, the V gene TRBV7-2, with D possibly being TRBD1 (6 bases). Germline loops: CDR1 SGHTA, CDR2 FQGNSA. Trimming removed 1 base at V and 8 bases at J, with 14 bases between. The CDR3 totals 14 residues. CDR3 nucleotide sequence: TGTGCCAGCAGCTTAGTTCGGCAGGGGCTGGGCTACACCTTC. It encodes CASSLVRQGLGYTF.

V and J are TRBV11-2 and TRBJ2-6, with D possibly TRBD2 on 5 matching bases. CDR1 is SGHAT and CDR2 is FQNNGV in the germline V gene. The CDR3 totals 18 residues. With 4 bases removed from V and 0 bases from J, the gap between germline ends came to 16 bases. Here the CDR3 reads CASSSSIFWASGANVLTF. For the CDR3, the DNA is TGTGCCAGCAGCTCTAGCATATTCTGGGCCTCTGGGGCCAACGTCCTGACTTTC.

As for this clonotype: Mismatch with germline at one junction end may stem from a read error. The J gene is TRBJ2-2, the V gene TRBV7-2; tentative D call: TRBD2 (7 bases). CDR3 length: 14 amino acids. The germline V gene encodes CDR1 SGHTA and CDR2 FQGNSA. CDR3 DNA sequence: TGTGCCTGCAGCTTAGTGCGGGGGCGCGGGGAGCTGTTTTTT. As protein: CACSLVRGRGELFF.

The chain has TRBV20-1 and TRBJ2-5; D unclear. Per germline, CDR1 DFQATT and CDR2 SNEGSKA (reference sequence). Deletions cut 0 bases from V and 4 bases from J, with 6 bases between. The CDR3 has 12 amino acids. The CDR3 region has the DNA TGCAGTGCTAGAGATACGGGAGAGACCCAGTACTTC. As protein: CSARDTGETQYF.

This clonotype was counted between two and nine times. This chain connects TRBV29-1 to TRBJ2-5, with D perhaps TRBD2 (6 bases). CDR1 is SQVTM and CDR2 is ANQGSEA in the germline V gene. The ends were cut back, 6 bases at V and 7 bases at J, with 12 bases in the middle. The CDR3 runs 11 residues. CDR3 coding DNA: TGCAGCGTAATCGGGAGCGGGACCCAGTACTTC. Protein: CSVIGSGTQYF. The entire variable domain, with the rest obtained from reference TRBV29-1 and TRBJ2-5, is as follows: SAVISQKPSRDICQRGTSLTIQCQVDSQVTMMFWYRQQPGQSLTLIATANQGSEATYESGFVIDKFPISRPNLTFSTLTVSNMSPEDSSIYLCSVIGSGTQYFGPGTRLLVL.

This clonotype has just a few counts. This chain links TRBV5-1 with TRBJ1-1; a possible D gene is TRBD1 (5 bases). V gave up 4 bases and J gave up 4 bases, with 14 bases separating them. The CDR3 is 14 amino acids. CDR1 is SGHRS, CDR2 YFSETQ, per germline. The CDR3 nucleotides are TGCGCCAGCAGCGGGGCTACCTTTTCCACTGAAGCTTTCTTT. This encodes CASSGATFSTEAFF.

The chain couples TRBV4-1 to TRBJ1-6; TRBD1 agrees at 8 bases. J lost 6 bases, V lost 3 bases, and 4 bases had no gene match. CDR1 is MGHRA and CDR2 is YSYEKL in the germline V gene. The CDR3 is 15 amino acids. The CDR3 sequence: CASSHPGTGNSPLHF. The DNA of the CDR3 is TGCGCCAGCAGCCATCCCGGGACAGGTAATTCACCCCTCCACTTT.

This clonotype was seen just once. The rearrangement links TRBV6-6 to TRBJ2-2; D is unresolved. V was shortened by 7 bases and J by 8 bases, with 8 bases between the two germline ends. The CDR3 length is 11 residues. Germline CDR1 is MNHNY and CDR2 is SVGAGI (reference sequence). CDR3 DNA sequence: TGTGCCAGCACCCAGATGGGGGAGCTGTTTTTT. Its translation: CASTQMGELFF.

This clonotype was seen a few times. CDR3 region: CASSADRRDTQYF. The CDR3 DNA sequence: TGTGCCAGCAGCGCGGACAGGAGGGATACGCAGTATTTT. The chain combines TRBV5-5 with TRBJ2-3, with 7 bases fitting TRBD1. The CDR3 contains 13 residues. Germline V gene sequence: CDR1 SGHKS, CDR2 YYEKEE (reference sequence). V gave up 4 bases and J gave up 6 bases; unmatched junction bases: 5.

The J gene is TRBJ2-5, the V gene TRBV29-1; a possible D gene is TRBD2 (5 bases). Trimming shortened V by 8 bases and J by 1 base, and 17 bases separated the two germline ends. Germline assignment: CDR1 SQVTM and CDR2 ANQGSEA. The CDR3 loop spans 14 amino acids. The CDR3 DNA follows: TGCAGCTTCCAAAGCGGTGGGCTCCAAGAGACCCAGTACTTC. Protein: CSFQSGGLQETQYF.

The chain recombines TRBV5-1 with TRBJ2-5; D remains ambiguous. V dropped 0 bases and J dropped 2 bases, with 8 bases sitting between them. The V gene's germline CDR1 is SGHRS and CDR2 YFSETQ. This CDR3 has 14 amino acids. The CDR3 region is CASSLGIPQETQYF. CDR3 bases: TGCGCCAGCAGCTTGGGGATCCCACAAGAGACCCAGTACTTC.

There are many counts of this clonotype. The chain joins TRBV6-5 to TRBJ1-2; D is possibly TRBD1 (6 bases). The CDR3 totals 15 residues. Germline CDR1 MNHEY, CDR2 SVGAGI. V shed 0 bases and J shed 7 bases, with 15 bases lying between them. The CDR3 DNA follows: TGTGCCAGCAGTTACTCGACTGGGACATCGGGTGGCTACACCTTC. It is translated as CASSYSTGTSGGYTF.